This T cell receptor (beta chain) was profiled in a study of cytomegalovirus exposure and HLA in healthy donors. Both 60 Vbeta primers and 13 Jbeta primers went into the PCR. Assay used: immunoSEQ multiplex PCR; TCRdb lists only in-frame clones, some missing. The top ten hold 1.4% to 1.5% of the sample, which has tens of thousands of clones, 75% to 85% seen once. CDR3 length: 14 residues. V lost 1 base and J lost 4, with 11 bases in between. Germline values: CDR1 SQVTM, CDR2 ANQGSEA. Broader study findings: Later analysis reportedly placed an Asian-associated ancestry cluster below the approximately 680-donor mean in N-insertions. As was reported, the classifier diagnosed cytomegalovirus status with high specificity and sensitivity.

In regard to this clone: Its antigen is as yet unknown.

The chain couples TRBV29-1 to TRBJ1-3, with D tentatively TRBD1 (5 bases). The material sequenced was PBMCs. The source of this sequence is a female donor in good health and CMV-seronegative. CDR3 in DNA: TGCAGCGTTGAAGTAGCGGGGGGAGGAAACACCATATATTTT. Translation gives CSVEVAGGGNTIYF.